The entry below describes one TCR beta chain. No antigen is known for it. The sample originates from a study of shared clonotypes between healthy human individuals. Study in general: Plates per donor: three CD4 naive, three CD4 memory, two CD8 naive, one CD8 memory. Study-wide results and limits: Tissues were not sampled, only blood, and their repertoires likely differ. Among several donors, about 4.6% of naive CD4 clonotypes were found in common.

Terminally differentiated effector memory CD45RA+ cells were excluded by CCR7 positive selection of CD45RO-negative cells. The germline gives CDR1 LNHDA, CDR2 SQIVND (reference sequence). The junction had 3 bases not matched to a gene; V was cut back by 5 bases and J by 2 bases. The CDR3 contains 13 residues. Once extracted for a subset, genomic DNA was divided evenly among several immunoSEQ plates. The protocol was immunoSEQ multiplex PCR, while the TCRdb copy is restricted to in-frame clones and leaves out a portion. Here the sample spans hundreds of thousands of clones, approximately 96% being singletons.

This chain joins TRBV19 and TRBJ2-7; TRBD1 matches at 7 bases. The specimen sequenced was naive CD8+ T cells sorted from blood. This TCR was recovered from a woman aged 25 to 45 in good health. In DNA, the CDR3 is TGTGCCAGTAGTGGGGGACAGACCTACGAGCAGTACTTC. Translating gives CASSGGQTYEQYF. Full variable domain (missing parts from reference TRBV19 and TRBJ2-7): DGGITQSPKYLFRKEGQNVTLSCEQNLNHDAMYWYRQDPGQGLRLIYYSQIVNDFQKGDIAEGYSVSREKKESFPLTVTSAQKNPTAFYLCASSGGQTYEQYFGPGTRLTVT.